This T cell receptor beta chain was retrieved from a study of T cell responses to AZD1222 COVID-19 vaccine. This CDR3 is 13 amino acids long. Looked up from germline, CDR1 is SGHRS and CDR2 is YFSETQ. V lost 4 bases to trimming and J lost 2 bases, with 9 bases between them. Remarks on this clone: What it recognizes is unknown.

Points from the study as a whole: Spike-wide vaccine-associated CD4 TCRs dominated at 160-218 and 743-854. Reportedly, nearly half of unique spike TCRs recognized epitopes outside B.1.351/B.1.1.7 mutations. At baseline, seropositivity was found in only a handful of AZD1222 recipients. The donor cohort was predominantly white British with a female majority, and clonal diversity may have been underestimated.

Method: immunoSEQ multiplex PCR; TCRdb's copy keeps in-frame clones and lacks some. The sample lists more than 150,000 clones; 94% were seen once. The rearrangement joins TRBV5-1 to TRBJ2-5; D possibly corresponds to TRBD1 (6 bases). The sequence was obtained from an adult who received the AZD1222 COVID-19 vaccine. The specimen was peripheral blood, collected 28 days after the second AZD1222 dose. CDR3 bases: TGCGCCAGCAGCCGGGACACTCAAGAGACCCAGTACTTC. This sequence encodes CASSRDTQETQYF.